A single sample is the source of the 11 T cell receptor beta chains below, sequenced in a study of blood T cells in healthy people across ages. It was with a sample-barcoded 5' primer and a J-beta primer mix that a second PCR of about 7 to 12 cycles was run. A single record per CDR3 protein comes from TCRdb applying MiXCR to the 5' RACE reads. This sample has almost 1 million distinct CDR3 sequences, with roughly 51% found just once. Material for sequencing was blood. These receptors were obtained from a woman aged 55-69 years in good health.

The genes are TRBV10-3 and TRBJ2-7; TRBD1 aligns across 7 bases. Germline CDR1 ENHRY, CDR2 SYGVKD. This CDR3 comprises 17 residues. J was trimmed by 1 base and V by 1 base; bases with no gene match: 10. CDR3 sequence (DNA): TGTGCCATCAGTGAGTTGTCGGGACAGAGGCTTTCCTACGAGCAGTACTTC. Residues: CAISELSGQRLSYEQYF.

The J gene is TRBJ1-4, the V gene TRBV7-2; unclear D gene. Per germline, CDR1 SGHTA and CDR2 FQGNSA. This CDR3 is 15 amino acids long. V was clipped by 3 bases and J by 0 bases, with 8 bases between them. The CDR3 region has the DNA TGTGCCAGCAGCTTTGATTCCGCAACTAATGAAAAACTGTTTTTT. Translating it yields CASSFDSATNEKLFF.

This clonotype was detected many times. The chain recombines TRBV29-1 with TRBJ2-3, with D perhaps matching TRBD1 (6 bases). CDR1 is SQVTM, CDR2 ANQGSEA, per germline. This CDR3 is 13 amino acids long. V was pared by 7 bases and J by 4 bases, with 15 bases between. CDR3 DNA: TGCAGCGCCGCCACAGGGATGGCAGATACGCAGTATTTT. Protein sequence: CSAATGMADTQYF.

The chain uses TRBV6-6 and TRBJ2-5; D gene uncertain. The V and J ends lost 1 base and 1 base respectively, with 7 bases between them. The CDR3 runs 14 residues. CDR1 MNHNY and CDR2 SVGAGI come from the germline V gene (reference sequence). For the CDR3, the DNA is TGTGCCAGCAGTTACTACGGCTTCCAAGAGACCCAGTACTTC. Protein: CASSYYGFQETQYF.

This clonotype was recorded a few times. The chain is built from TRBV7-9 and TRBJ2-3; D is ambiguous. Germline lookup yields CDR1 SEHNR and CDR2 FQNEAQ (reference sequence). The CDR3 spans 15 residues. Trimming left V 1 base short and J 3 bases short, with 11 bases between. The CDR3 DNA follows: TGTGCCAGCAGCTTAGGCGGAACAGATACAGATACGCAGTATTTT. Its protein product is CASSLGGTDTDTQYF.

The gene calls are TRBV28 and TRBJ2-1, with D unclear. There are 12 residues in the CDR3. The germline gives CDR1 MDHEN, CDR2 SYDVKM. V was pared by 3 bases and J by 9 bases, with 9 bases between. The CDR3 protein is CASSFRLVEQFF. DNA of the CDR3: TGTGCCAGCAGTTTCCGACTGGTTGAGCAGTTCTTC.

This rearrangement joins TRBV6-5 to TRBJ1-2; D gene ambiguous. Trimming pared 6 bases from V and 4 bases from J, leaving 15 bases between. CDR1 is MNHEY, CDR2 SVGAGI, per germline. The CDR3 sequence is 14 residues long. The CDR3 region has the DNA TGTGCCAGCAGCCGCAACATGGATTTCTATGGCTACACCTTC. The encoded protein is CASSRNMDFYGYTF.

This clonotype was counted only a few times. The rearrangement uses TRBV3-1 and TRBJ2-3; D gene uncertain. Germline values: CDR1 LGHDT, CDR2 YNNKEL (reference sequence). V lost 2 bases to trimming and J lost 3 bases, with 9 bases between them. This CDR3 spans 14 amino acids. The chain's CDR3 is CASSQTQSTDTQYF. CDR3 DNA: TGTGCCAGCAGCCAAACCCAGAGTACAGATACGCAGTATTTT.

This clonotype showed up just a few times. The V and J genes are TRBV2 and TRBJ2-5, with a tentative D call TRBD2 (5 bases). This CDR3 spans 13 amino acids. Germline V gene sequence: CDR1 SNHLY, CDR2 FYNNEI. The V end lost 7 bases, the J end lost 0 bases, and 9 bases lay between the germline ends. CDR3 nucleotide sequence: TGTGCCAGCACCTCCGGGAACCAAGAGACCCAGTACTTC. This translates into CASTSGNQETQYF.

As concerns this clonotype: Sequence at one end of the junction differs from germline and may be a read error. The chain couples TRBV12-3 or TRBV12-4 to TRBJ1-5; D is unresolved. The CDR3 contains 14 residues. The CDR3 nucleotides are TGTGCCAGCACTTTATCTTATAGCAATCAGCCCCAGCATTTT. Translated, it gives CASTLSYSNQPQHF.

This clonotype was observed a handful of times. The rearrangement joins TRBV3-1 to TRBJ2-5; D might be TRBD2 (7 bases). The CDR3 covers 15 residues. Germline lookup yields CDR1 LGHDT and CDR2 YNNKEL (reference sequence). V dropped 2 bases and J dropped 6 bases, with 16 bases sitting between them. The CDR3 loop is CASSQFTGGTQTQYF. Written as DNA, the CDR3 is TGTGCCAGCAGCCAATTCACGGGGGGCACCCAGACCCAGTACTTC.